The T cell receptor (beta chain) described here comes from a study of T cells of healthy individuals (dated by TCRdb to 2016 to 2018). The method was 5' RACE. The run used an Illumina MiSeq. The raw public reads went through TCRdb reprocessing: fastp at Q25, MiXCR clone calling, in-frame beta chains kept. Rows merge per CDR3 protein into single entries with the most common DNA and genes. The sample table records some 69,000 distinct CDR3 sequences; roughly 15% of these occur just once. The top ten clonotypes cover roughly 4.7% of the sample. Worth noting for this clonotype: Its cognate antigen has yet to be identified. No much larger clone exists at a distance of one base, and base qualities are not known.

Ends trimmed: V by 8 bases, J by 5 bases; bases unmatched to a gene: 11. Reading the germline V gene gives CDR1 SQVTM and CDR2 ANQGSEA. Including cysteine and phenylalanine, the CDR3 has 14 amino acids. The entry retains the CDR3 DNA only, 42 bases that are in frame from base 1. The TCR comes from a human donor in good health. The chain is encoded by TRBV29-1 joined to TRBJ2-1, with TRBD1 matching 8 junction bases. The nucleotide sequence is given as TGCAGCTTCTTACGGACAGGGAACCACAATGAGCAGTTCTTC. Its translation reads: CSFLRTGNHNEQFF.